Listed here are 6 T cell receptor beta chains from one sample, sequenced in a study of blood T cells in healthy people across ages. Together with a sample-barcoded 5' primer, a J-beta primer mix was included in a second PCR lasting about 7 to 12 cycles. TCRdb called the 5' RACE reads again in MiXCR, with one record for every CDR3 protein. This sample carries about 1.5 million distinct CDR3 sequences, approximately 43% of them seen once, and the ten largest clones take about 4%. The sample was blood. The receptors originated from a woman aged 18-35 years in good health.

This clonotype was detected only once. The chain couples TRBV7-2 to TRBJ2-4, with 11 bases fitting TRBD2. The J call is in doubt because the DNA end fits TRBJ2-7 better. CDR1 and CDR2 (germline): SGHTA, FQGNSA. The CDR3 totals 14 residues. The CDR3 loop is CASSTSGSVYEQYF. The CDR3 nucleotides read TGTGCCAGCAGCACTAGCGGGAGTGTTTACGAGCAGTACTTC.

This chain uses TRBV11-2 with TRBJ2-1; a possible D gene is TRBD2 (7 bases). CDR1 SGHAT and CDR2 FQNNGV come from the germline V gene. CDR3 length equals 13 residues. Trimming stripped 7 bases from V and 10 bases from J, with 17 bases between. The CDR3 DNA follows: TGTGCCAGCACCCAGAGGGGGGACTACGAGCAGTTCTTC. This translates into CASTQRGDYEQFF.

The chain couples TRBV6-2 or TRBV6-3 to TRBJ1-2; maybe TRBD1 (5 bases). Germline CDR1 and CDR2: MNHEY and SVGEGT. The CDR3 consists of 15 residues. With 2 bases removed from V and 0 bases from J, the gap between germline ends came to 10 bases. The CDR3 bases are TGTGCCAGCAGTTACGCAGGGAAACCTAACTATGGCTACACCTTC. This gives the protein CASSYAGKPNYGYTF.

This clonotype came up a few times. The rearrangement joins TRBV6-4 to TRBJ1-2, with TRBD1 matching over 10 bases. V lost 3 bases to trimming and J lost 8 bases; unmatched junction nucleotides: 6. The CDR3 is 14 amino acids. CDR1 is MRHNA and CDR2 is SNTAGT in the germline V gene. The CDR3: CASSETGTGEGYTF. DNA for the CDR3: TGTGCCAGCAGTGAAACCGGGACAGGGGAGGGCTACACCTTC.

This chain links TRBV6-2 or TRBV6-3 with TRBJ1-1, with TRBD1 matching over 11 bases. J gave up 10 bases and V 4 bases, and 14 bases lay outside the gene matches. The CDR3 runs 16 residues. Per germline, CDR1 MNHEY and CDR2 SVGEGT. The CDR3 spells CASSFPGQGVRVRAFF. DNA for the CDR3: TGTGCCAGCAGTTTCCCGGGACAGGGGGTACGGGTTCGAGCTTTCTTT.

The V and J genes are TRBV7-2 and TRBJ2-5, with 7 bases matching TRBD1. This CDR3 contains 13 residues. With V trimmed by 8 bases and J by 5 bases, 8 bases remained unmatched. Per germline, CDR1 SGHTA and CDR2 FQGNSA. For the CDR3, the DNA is TGTGCCAGCGGAAGACAGGGTGGGGAGACCCAGTACTTC. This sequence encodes CASGRQGGETQYF.